This T cell receptor (beta chain) was obtained from a study of blood T cell repertoires in COVID-19. Study-wide background: PBMCs, B-cell-depleted T cells, or T cells were the source of the cDNA or gDNA that made up the material.

Sequencing was performed with immunoSEQ multiplex PCR; in TCRdb, only in-frame clones are kept and a portion is missing. The data show about 210,000 clones, approximately 86% seen once. CDR3 length equals 17 residues. CDR1 and CDR2 (germline): PRHDT, FYEKMQ (reference sequence). The V gene lost 0 bases and the J gene lost 3 bases, with 18 bases spanning the gap. This receptor was identified in a man aged 55 to 70 with acute or convalescent COVID-19. The rearrangement joins TRBV13 to TRBJ2-7; D is unclear. The sample taken for sequencing was peripheral blood. DNA of the CDR3: TGTGCCAGCAGCTTAGGCCGGTGGGCTCAACCCAACTACGAGCAGTACTTC. Translation: CASSLGRWAQPNYEQYF.